This T cell receptor beta chain derives from a study of CD8 T cells in ankylosing spondylitis. Study-level findings and limits: Several highly homologous variants made up a TCR beta motif that seemed to typify ankylosing spondylitis blood.

Trimming pared 6 bases from V and 3 bases from J, leaving 14 bases between. Germline assignment: CDR1 SNHLY and CDR2 FYNNEI. This CDR3 spans 15 amino acids. One entry per CDR3 protein, called by TCRdb with MiXCR from the 5' RACE reads. The data hold 500,000 to 550,000 distinct CDR3 sequences, with about 12% observed a single time. Concerning this clonotype itself: Its target is not known.

Source material: blood, either unsorted or a sorted T cell fraction (not recorded which). The clonotype originates from a male donor with ankylosing spondylitis. The chain combines TRBV2 with TRBJ2-2; a possible D gene is TRBD2 (6 bases). The CDR3 is CASSQTSSYTGELFF. CDR3 bases: TGTGCCAGCAGCCAAACTAGCTCCTACACCGGGGAGCTGTTTTTT.